One and the same sample provided the 23 T cell receptor beta chains below, sequenced in a study of memory CD4+ T cells and cytomegalovirus serostatus. The sort gate was single viable CD3+CD4+CD8-CD45RO+ cells for memory CD4+ T cells. TCRdb keeps only in-frame clones here, not all; method: immunoSEQ multiplex PCR. The sample yields about 50,000 clones, 82% seen once. Sequences were obtained from memory CD4+ T cells from blood. These receptor sequences come from an adult in good health and CMV-seronegative.

This chain joins TRBV11-2 and TRBJ1-1; no clear D gene. The CDR3 length is 14 residues. V was cut by 1 base and J by 0 bases, with 6 bases left in between. The germline gives CDR1 SGHAT, CDR2 FQNNGV. CDR3 coding DNA: TGTGCCAGCAGCTTAGGTCTCATGAACACTGAAGCTTTCTTT. Translated, it gives CASSLGLMNTEAFF.

This clone was seen a few times. This sequence joins TRBV2 and TRBJ1-2, with D hard to call. Trimming took 7 bases from V and 0 from J, leaving 15 bases between them. CDR1 SNHLY and CDR2 FYNNEI come from the germline V gene. The CDR3 loop spans 15 amino acids. CDR3 DNA sequence: TGTGCCAGCACTACCCAGAAGGGAGCTAACTATGGCTACACCTTC. It translates to CASTTQKGANYGYTF.

The chain combines TRBV4-1 with TRBJ1-2, with D possibly TRBD1 on 6 matching bases. This CDR3 is built from 14 residues. Trimming pared 0 bases from V and 4 bases from J, leaving 9 bases between. Germline V gene lookup returns CDR1 MGHRA and CDR2 YSYEKL. The CDR3 reads CASSQDRGTYGYTF. The CDR3, as DNA: TGCGCCAGCAGCCAAGACAGGGGAACCTATGGCTACACCTTC.

The chain carries TRBV19 and TRBJ2-5; 9 nucleotides align to TRBD2. V was pared by 5 bases and J by 2 bases, with 6 bases of the junction left unmatched. This CDR3 spans 15 amino acids. The germline V gene encodes CDR1 LNHDA and CDR2 SQIVND (reference sequence). CDR3 in DNA: TGTGCCAGTAGTCTCGGCGGGGGGGTTCAAGAGACCCAGTACTTC. Amino acid sequence: CASSLGGGVQETQYF.

This clone turned up a few times. The chain carries TRBV4-1 and TRBJ1-6; a weak D match, TRBD1 (6 bases). The V and J ends lost 0 bases and 8 bases respectively, with 14 bases between them. Germline-derived CDR1 and CDR2 are MGHRA and YSYEKL. This CDR3 comprises 16 residues. In DNA, the CDR3 is TGCGCCAGCAGCCAAGATCGCGACAGGACCCATTCACCCCTCCACTTT. Its translation: CASSQDRDRTHSPLHF.

V is TRBV5-4 and J is TRBJ2-7; 7 positions match TRBD2. This CDR3 is built from 15 residues. CDR1 and CDR2 (germline): SGHNT, YYREEE (reference sequence). With 3 bases clipped from V and 0 bases from J, the junction kept 6 bases outside the gene matches. The CDR3 sequence is CASSSGRGNSYEQYF. The CDR3 region has the DNA TGTGCCAGCAGCTCGGGGCGGGGGAACTCCTACGAGCAGTACTTC.

This clone has a single count. This chain links TRBV28 with TRBJ1-6; no definite D call. Germline values: CDR1 MDHEN, CDR2 SYDVKM. The V and J ends lost 7 bases and 18 bases respectively, with 22 bases between them. The CDR3 covers 13 residues. CDR3 DNA sequence: TGTGCCAGCACCCCCCCGGACTTTCTGGCCCCCCACTTT. As protein: CASTPPDFLAPHF.

This chain connects TRBV5-1 to TRBJ1-3, with a possible D match to TRBD1 (5 bases). The CDR3 contains 15 residues. Germline V gives CDR1 SGHRS, CDR2 YFSETQ. The V end lost 2 bases, the J end lost 4 bases, and 13 bases lay between the germline ends. The CDR3 region is CASSFQGLEGNTIYF. CDR3 coding DNA: TGCGCCAGCAGCTTCCAGGGCCTCGAAGGAAACACCATATATTTT.

This clone was seen more than once but under ten times. This sequence joins TRBV30 and TRBJ2-3; D uncertain. The CDR3 has 13 residues. Trimming left V 0 bases short and J 1 base short, with 5 bases between. CDR1 GTSNPN and CDR2 SVGIG come from the germline V gene (reference sequence). DNA of the CDR3: TGTGCCTGGAGTGTAGACCGCACAGATACGCAGTATTTT. Protein product: CAWSVDRTDTQYF.

The CDR3 bases are TGTGCCAGCAGCCCTCGCGGAGTCAGGGGATATGCCACTGAAGCTTTCTTT. Its protein is CASSPRGVRGYATEAFF. The V and J genes are TRBV11-2 and TRBJ1-1; maybe TRBD1 (6 bases). From germline, CDR1 is SGHAT and CDR2 FQNNGV. The V end was cut by 5 bases, the J end by 4 bases, with 23 bases between. The CDR3 extends over 17 amino acids.

The table lists this clone with a few counts. The V gene is TRBV2, the J gene TRBJ2-5, with 8 positions matching TRBD1. The CDR3 is made up of 14 amino acids. V was pared by 4 bases and J by 2 bases, with 3 bases of the junction left unmatched. Germline V gene data show CDR1 as SNHLY and CDR2 as FYNNEI. The CDR3 sequence: CASSARGLQETQYF. CDR3 nucleotides: TGTGCCAGCAGTGCCAGGGGGCTACAAGAGACCCAGTACTTC.

The chain combines TRBV28 with TRBJ2-5; 9 bases match TRBD2. The CDR3 length is 15 residues. Unmatched junction bases numbered 12, after V lost 6 bases and J lost 7 bases. CDR1 MDHEN and CDR2 SYDVKM come from the germline V gene. CDR3 nucleotides: TGTGCCAGCAGGATGATTAGCGGGGGAGGGGGGACCCAGTACTTC. Translated, it gives CASRMISGGGGTQYF.

The chain employs TRBV6-1 and TRBJ2-7, with D hard to call. V lost 1 base and J lost 10, with 17 bases in between. The CDR3 loop spans 14 amino acids. Germline CDR1 is MNHNS and CDR2 is SASEGT. The CDR3 sequence is CASSEGHNLKIQYF. In nucleotides, the CDR3 is TGTGCCAGCAGTGAAGGACACAACCTGAAAATCCAGTACTTC.

The CDR3 region has the DNA TGTGCCAGCAGCTCCCTCCAGCGGGGGTACACCGGGGAGCTGTTTTTT. Its protein product is CASSSLQRGYTGELFF. The chain is built from TRBV2 and TRBJ2-2; 8 positions match TRBD2. In germline, CDR1 is SNHLY, CDR2 FYNNEI. Germline trimming cut 6 bases from V and 3 bases from J; bases unmatched to any gene: 9. This CDR3 is 16 amino acids long.

This clone was counted only a few times. This chain links TRBV28 with TRBJ2-1, with D possibly matching TRBD1 (5 bases). There are 19 residues in the CDR3. V was clipped by 2 bases and J by 8 bases, with 28 bases between them. The germline gives CDR1 MDHEN, CDR2 SYDVKM. The CDR3 reads CASSLADIPLGAYNDEQFF. CDR3 sequence (DNA): TGTGCCAGCAGTTTAGCAGACATCCCCTTAGGGGCATATAATGATGAGCAGTTCTTC. The whole variable domain, remainder taken from reference TRBV28 and TRBJ2-1, is DVKVTQSSRYLVKRTGEKVFLECVQDMDHENMFWYRQDPGLGLRLIYFSYDVKMKEKGDIPEGYSVSREKKERFSLILESASTNQTSMYLCASSLADIPLGAYNDEQFFGPGTRLTVL.

The genes are TRBV5-1 and TRBJ1-2, with D tentatively TRBD1 (5 bases). The germline V gene encodes CDR1 SGHRS and CDR2 YFSETQ. This CDR3 comprises 14 residues. Deletions cut 0 bases from V and 3 bases from J, with 9 bases between. The CDR3 sequence is CASSLAGWDYGYTF. The CDR3 DNA sequence: TGCGCCAGCAGCTTGGCAGGGTGGGACTATGGCTACACCTTC.

This chain joins TRBV5-6 and TRBJ1-1; 9 positions match TRBD1. The CDR3 has 14 residues. Per germline, CDR1 SGHDT and CDR2 YYEEEE. Losses at the gene ends were 3 bases for V and 10 bases for J; bases not matched to a gene: 10. Here the CDR3 reads CASSSGTGRRGAFF. Here the CDR3 DNA reads TGTGCCAGCAGCTCGGGGACAGGGAGGAGAGGAGCTTTCTTT.

This clone was observed a handful of times. The V call is TRBV7-6, the J call TRBJ2-7; maybe TRBD2 (5 bases). Germline CDR1 is SGHVS and CDR2 is FNYEAQ. The CDR3 spans 14 residues. Deletions cut 1 base from V and 5 bases from J, with 12 bases between. The CDR3 DNA reads TGTGCCAGCAGCTTAGTTGGGAGAGGCAACGAGCAGTACTTC. Its translation: CASSLVGRGNEQYF. The complete variable domain, with remaining parts taken from reference TRBV7-6 and TRBJ2-7, reads GAGVSQSPRYKVTKRGQDVALRCDPISGHVSLYWYRQALGQGPEFLTYFNYEAQQDKSGLPNDRFSAERPEGSISTLTIQRTEQRDSAMYRCASSLVGRGNEQYFGPGTRLTVT.

The V gene is TRBV28, the J gene TRBJ2-7; 12 nucleotides match TRBD2. This CDR3 has 14 residues. V trimming: 5 bases; J trimming: 8 bases; junction bases outside the gene matches: 7. Per germline, CDR1 MDHEN and CDR2 SYDVKM. CDR3 bases: TGTGCCAGCAGTCTAATACGGACTAGCGGGAAGCAGTACTTC. Translated: CASSLIRTSGKQYF. The entire variable domain, with the rest obtained from reference TRBV28 and TRBJ2-7, is as follows: DVKVTQSSRYLVKRTGEKVFLECVQDMDHENMFWYRQDPGLGLRLIYFSYDVKMKEKGDIPEGYSVSREKKERFSLILESASTNQTSMYLCASSLIRTSGKQYFGPGTRLTVT.

In regard to this clone: At the DNA level, this CDR3 is encoded by other sequences in the same sample as well. The genes are TRBV5-4 and TRBJ2-1, with D perhaps TRBD1 (5 bases). This CDR3 is built from 11 residues. The germline V gene has CDR1 SGHNT and CDR2 YYREEE (reference sequence). V gave up 0 bases and J gave up 10 bases, with 5 bases separating them. The CDR3 nucleotides read TGTGCCAGCAGCTTGGACAGGGAGCAGTTCTTC. It translates to CASSLDREQFF. The full variable domain, completed using reference TRBV5-4 and TRBJ2-1, is ETGVTQSPTHLIKTRGQQVTLRCSSQSGHNTVSWYQQALGQGPQFIFQYYREEENGRGNFPPRFSGLQFPNYSSELNVNALELDDSALYLCASSLDREQFFGPGTRLTVL.

V usage is TRBV28 and J usage is TRBJ1-2; TRBD1 matches 9 bases. CDR1 MDHEN and CDR2 SYDVKM come from the germline V gene. There are 17 residues in the CDR3. J was trimmed by 7 bases and V by 4 bases; bases with no gene match: 16. CDR3 amino acids: CASSSETHRGRIGGYTF. CDR3 nucleotides: TGTGCCAGCAGTTCCGAAACCCACAGGGGGCGTATTGGTGGCTACACCTTC.

This chain joins TRBV11-1 and TRBJ1-5; 8 nucleotides agree with TRBD1. V shed 2 bases and J 4 bases; nucleotides not matched to a gene: 13. CDR1 is SGHAT, CDR2 FQDESV, per germline (reference sequence). This CDR3 has 18 residues. Here the CDR3 DNA reads TGTGCCAGCAGCTTACCGCGTGGGAACAGGGGGGTGAATCAGCCCCAGCATTTT. It translates to CASSLPRGNRGVNQPQHF.

The J gene is TRBJ2-2, the V gene TRBV5-4; D possibly corresponds to TRBD2 (5 bases). Germline V CDR1 and CDR2: SGHNT, YYREEE (reference sequence). V was trimmed by 0 bases and J by 5 bases, leaving 11 bases between them. The CDR3 sequence is 15 residues long. CDR3 bases: TGTGCCAGCAGCTTGGACAGTCGAGGGACCGGGGAGCTGTTTTTT. Translation: CASSLDSRGTGELFF.